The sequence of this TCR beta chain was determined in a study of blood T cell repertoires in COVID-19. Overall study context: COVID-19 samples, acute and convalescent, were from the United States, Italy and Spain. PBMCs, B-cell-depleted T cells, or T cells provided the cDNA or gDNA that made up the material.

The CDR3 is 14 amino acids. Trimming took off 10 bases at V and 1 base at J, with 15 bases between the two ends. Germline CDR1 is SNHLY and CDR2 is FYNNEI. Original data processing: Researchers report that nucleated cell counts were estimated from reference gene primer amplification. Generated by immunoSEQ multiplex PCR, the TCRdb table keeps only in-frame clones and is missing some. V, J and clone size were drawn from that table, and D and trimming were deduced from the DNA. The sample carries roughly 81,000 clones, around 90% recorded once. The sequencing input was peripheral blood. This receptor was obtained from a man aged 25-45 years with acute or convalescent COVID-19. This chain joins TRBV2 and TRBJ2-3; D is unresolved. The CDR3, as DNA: TGTGCCACCAGGCCTAAAACGGGCACAGATACGCAGTATTTT. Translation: CATRPKTGTDTQYF.